Listed here are 10 T cell receptor beta chains from one sample, sequenced in a study of regulatory T cells in long-lasting Graves disease. Arm-PCR of CDR3 regions and iRepertoire HTBI primers were used to build TCR beta libraries. TCRdb re-analysed the multiplex PCR reads in MiXCR, keeping a single row per CDR3 protein. The sample yields fewer than 450,000 distinct CDR3 sequences, 20% to 30% seen once. The time point denotes: persistent/refractory GD, antithyroid drugs over 5 years with positive TRAb. Extracted PBMC RNA gave rise to the TCR library. The source was peripheral blood mononuclear cells (PBMCs), collected when the disease was refractory, from a patient treated with antithyroid drugs. Every receptor here comes from a female donor with Graves disease.

The V gene is TRBV12-3 or TRBV12-4, the J gene TRBJ1-6, with D hard to call. The CDR3 is made up of 16 amino acids. V shed 6 bases and J shed 4 bases, with 16 bases lying between them. In DNA form, the CDR3 reads TGTGCCAGCAGGGCAGCCCGTGGGGTTTATAATTCACCCCTCCACTTT. Encoded protein: CASRAARGVYNSPLHF.

Details on this clonotype: At one boundary the junction diverges from the germline segment, which might be a read error. The rearrangement joins TRBV19 to TRBJ1-2; 7 bases map to TRBD1. CDR1 and CDR2 (germline): LNHDA, SQIVND (reference sequence). The CDR3 is 16 amino acids. The CDR3 DNA follows: TGTGTCAGTACCGGGACAGATGGACGGAGCGTCTATGGCTACACCTTC. Protein product: CVSTGTDGRSVYGYTF.

This clonotype turned up a few times. The J gene is TRBJ1-4, the V gene TRBV12-3 or TRBV12-4; D is undetermined. Deletions cut 2 bases from V and 4 bases from J, with 8 bases between. The CDR3 has 14 residues. The CDR3 nucleotides are TGTGCCAGCAGTTTACTACAAGTTAATGAAAAACTGTTTTTT. It specifies CASSLLQVNEKLFF.

This clonotype was observed a handful of times. The genes are TRBV7-8 and TRBJ1-1; D is unclear. V was trimmed by 5 bases and J by 7 bases, leaving 26 bases between them. This CDR3 contains 17 residues. CDR1 is SGHVS and CDR2 is FQNEAQ in the germline V gene. The CDR3 sequence is CASSHLVEGRSPNEAFF. CDR3 in DNA: TGTGCCAGCAGCCACCTTGTTGAGGGTCGAAGCCCAAATGAAGCTTTCTTT.

The rearrangement uses TRBV11-2 and TRBJ2-7, with unresolved D. The germline V and J ends were trimmed by 5 bases and 2 bases, with 13 bases remaining between them. Looked up from germline, CDR1 is SGHAT and CDR2 is FQNNGV. This CDR3 spans 14 amino acids. CDR3: CASSPRPGPYEQYF. DNA of the CDR3: TGTGCCAGCAGCCCACGCCCAGGTCCCTACGAGCAGTACTTC.

The V gene is TRBV5-1, the J gene TRBJ2-7; D is perhaps TRBD1 (6 bases). CDR1 is SGHRS and CDR2 is YFSETQ in the germline V gene. V was pared by 4 bases and J by 6 bases, with 14 bases between. The CDR3 runs 13 residues. The CDR3 here is CASSPGQFGEQYF. As DNA, the CDR3 is TGCGCCAGCAGCCCGGGACAATTTGGCGAGCAGTACTTC.

This clonotype was found many times. V is TRBV7-2 and J is TRBJ2-5, with D unclear. Looked up from germline, CDR1 is SGHTA and CDR2 is FQGNSA. The CDR3 is made up of 13 amino acids. Trimming left V 3 bases short and J 1 base short, with 6 bases between. The CDR3 region is CASSFIPQETQYF. The DNA for the CDR3 is TGTGCCAGCAGCTTTATTCCCCAAGAGACCCAGTACTTC.

The rearrangement links TRBV4-2 to TRBJ1-1, with 10 bases aligning to TRBD1. Germline V gene lookup returns CDR1 LGHNA and CDR2 YNFKEQ. Losses at the gene ends were 2 bases for V and 11 bases for J; bases not matched to a gene: 11. This CDR3 has 15 amino acids. The CDR3 spells CASSQLGQGNVQAFF. CDR3 in DNA: TGTGCCAGCAGCCAATTGGGACAGGGGAATGTTCAGGCTTTCTTT.

This clonotype showed up just a few times. The rearrangement links TRBV18 to TRBJ2-5, with D perhaps TRBD1 (6 bases). CDR3 size: 17 residues. Germline CDR1 and CDR2: KGHSH and LQKENI. The V end was cut by 6 bases, the J end by 2 bases, with 22 bases between. DNA for the CDR3: TGTGCCAGCTCCCCGATGGGGGCGACGGACACACAAGAGACCCAGTACTTC. Translating gives CASSPMGATDTQETQYF.

Worth noting for this clonotype: It may be a read error: a sequence one base away is much more abundant. Given the absence of the conserved phenylalanine or tryptophan at the CDR3 end, a read error is likely. This sequence joins TRBV12-3 or TRBV12-4 and TRBJ1-1, with a possible D match to TRBD1 (5 bases). The CDR3 spans 13 residues. Trimming removed 7 bases from V and 0 bases from J, with 9 bases in between. Written as DNA, the CDR3 is TGTGCCAGCACCTCGACAGTGAACACTGAAGCTTTCTCT. Its protein is CASTSTVNTEAFS.